These 20 T cell receptor beta chains were sequenced from one sample in a study of shared clonotypes between healthy human individuals. Assay: immunoSEQ multiplex PCR; the TCRdb copy retains only in-frame clones and omits some. The sample comprises over a million clones, less than 99% of which are singletons, and roughly 0.35% rests with the top ten. The material sequenced was naive CD4+ T cells sorted from blood. The subset was: CD45RA+ positively selected. These receptors were obtained from a man younger than 40 in good health.

Concerning this clone itself: This sample includes further DNA sequences coding for the same CDR3. The gene calls are TRBV5-1 and TRBJ2-3; D gene ambiguous. Per the germline V gene, CDR1 is SGHRS and CDR2 is YFSETQ. CDR3 size: 13 residues. V gave up 4 bases and J gave up 0 bases, with 6 bases separating them. The CDR3 DNA follows: TGCGCCAGCAGCACCCTCAGCACAGATACGCAGTATTTT. Translation gives CASSTLSTDTQYF.

J is TRBJ2-6 and V is TRBV6-5; TRBD2 matches 7 bases. Germline assignment: CDR1 MNHEY and CDR2 SVGAGI. CDR3 length equals 14 residues. V lost 7 bases, J lost 3 bases, and 3 bases stayed unmatched. CDR3 amino acids: CASMGGVGANVLTF. In DNA, the CDR3 is TGTGCCAGCATGGGAGGGGTTGGGGCCAACGTCCTGACTTTC.

V gene TRBV7-7 combines with J gene TRBJ1-1, with D unclear. There are 15 residues in the CDR3. V lost 5 bases and J 5 bases, leaving 18 bases between the germline ends. CDR1 is SSHAT and CDR2 is FNYEAQ in the germline V gene (reference sequence). This chain's CDR3 is CASSPAAGSWTEAFF. The CDR3 DNA reads as TGTGCCAGCAGCCCCGCGGCGGGTTCGTGGACTGAAGCTTTCTTT.

Here the CDR3 reads CASSTMASGVADTQYF. DNA of the CDR3: TGCGCCAGCAGCACGATGGCTAGCGGGGTGGCAGATACGCAGTATTTT. The chain recombines TRBV5-1 with TRBJ2-3; 9 nucleotides match TRBD2. CDR1 is SGHRS, CDR2 YFSETQ, per germline. V was clipped by 4 bases and J by 4 bases; unmatched bases: 10. This CDR3 has 16 amino acids.

The chain is built from TRBV5-1 and TRBJ2-7, with a tentative D call TRBD2 (5 bases). The CDR3 runs to 16 residues. Trimming removed 7 bases at V and 0 bases at J, with 20 bases between. Germline lookup yields CDR1 SGHRS and CDR2 YFSETQ. The CDR3: CASRGPAAQSSYEQYF. The CDR3 coding sequence is TGCGCCAGCCGCGGGCCAGCGGCCCAAAGCTCCTACGAGCAGTACTTC.

The chain is built from TRBV5-1 and TRBJ2-7, with D uncertain. The V and J ends lost 0 bases and 5 bases respectively, with 15 bases between them. The germline gives CDR1 SGHRS, CDR2 YFSETQ. This CDR3 contains 15 residues. This CDR3 is CASSLVGLLHHEQYF. CDR3 bases: TGCGCCAGCAGCTTGGTAGGCCTCCTCCACCACGAGCAGTACTTC.

This chain joins TRBV7-6 and TRBJ2-7, with a weak D call TRBD1 (6 bases). Trimming stripped 2 bases from V and 7 bases from J, with 12 bases between. CDR1 SGHVS and CDR2 FNYEAQ come from the germline V gene. CDR3 size: 13 residues. CDR3 loop: CASSLNRVGEQYF. The CDR3 DNA reads as TGTGCCAGCAGCTTAAACAGGGTGGGGGAGCAGTACTTC.

This clone appeared once. The rearrangement joins TRBV5-1 to TRBJ1-4; D perhaps matches TRBD1 (5 bases). Deletions cut 2 bases from V and 4 bases from J, with 9 bases between. The germline CDR1 and CDR2 sequences are SGHRS and YFSETQ. The CDR3 covers 14 residues. In DNA form, the CDR3 reads TGCGCCAGCAGCTTTCAGGGCAGTAATGAAAAACTGTTTTTT. It specifies CASSFQGSNEKLFF.

The CDR3 region is CASSQDRKETQYF. In nucleotides, the CDR3 is TGCGCCAGCAGCCAGGATAGAAAAGAGACCCAGTACTTC. V gene TRBV5-1 combines with J gene TRBJ2-5, with no clear D. Germline CDR1 is SGHRS and CDR2 is YFSETQ. Trimming took 4 bases from V and 3 from J, leaving 10 bases between them. This CDR3 comprises 13 residues.

This rearrangement joins TRBV7-2 to TRBJ2-5; D not resolved. Trimming removed 7 bases at V and 2 bases at J, with 17 bases between. In germline, CDR1 is SGHTA, CDR2 FQGNSA. The CDR3 is 15 residues long. The CDR3 sequence is CASTSMGGKQETQYF. The CDR3 coding sequence is TGTGCCAGCACTTCGATGGGCGGAAAGCAAGAGACCCAGTACTTC.

V and J are TRBV4-3 and TRBJ2-5; either TRBD1 or TRBD2 may fit D (5 bases each). Deletions cut 0 bases from V and 0 bases from J, with 20 bases between. CDR1 LGHNA and CDR2 YSLEER come from the germline V gene. The CDR3 has 19 residues. The CDR3 region has the DNA TGCGCCAGCAGCCAAGAAGCCCTCTCCCTAAGAGGGGACCAAGAGACCCAGTACTTC. This sequence encodes CASSQEALSLRGDQETQYF.

This chain links TRBV5-6 with TRBJ2-1; D uncertain. V was shortened by 0 bases and J by 10 bases, with 5 bases between the two germline ends. CDR3 size: 11 residues. CDR1 and CDR2 from the germline V gene are SGHDT and YYEEEE. The CDR3 sequence: CASSLDLEQFF. CDR3 DNA: TGTGCCAGCAGCTTGGATCTAGAGCAGTTCTTC.

CDR3 DNA: TGTGCCAGCAGCTTAATCGCGGCAGCGAATCAGCCCCAGCATTTT. Its protein is CASSLIAAANQPQHF. The rearrangement uses TRBV7-2 and TRBJ1-5; D gene uncertain. V lost 2 bases and J 4 bases, leaving 12 bases between the germline ends. The CDR3 runs to 15 residues. CDR1 and CDR2 (germline): SGHTA, FQGNSA.

The chain carries TRBV7-2 and TRBJ2-5; 9 bases match TRBD2. In germline, CDR1 is SGHTA, CDR2 FQGNSA. The CDR3 contains 16 residues. Trimming took 5 bases from V and 2 from J; bases not matched to a gene: 9. The CDR3 reads CASSAGTSPNQETQYF. Here the CDR3 DNA reads TGTGCCAGCAGCGCGGGGACTAGCCCTAATCAAGAGACCCAGTACTTC.

The chain is built from TRBV2 and TRBJ2-7, with D perhaps matching TRBD1 or TRBD2 (6 bases each). This CDR3 contains 15 residues. CDR1 is SNHLY, CDR2 FYNNEI, per germline. V lost 7 bases, J lost 0 bases, and 16 bases lay in between. CDR3 region: CASIQGQGLSYEQYF. CDR3 in DNA: TGTGCCAGCATTCAGGGGCAGGGACTCTCCTACGAGCAGTACTTC.

In regard to this clone: The identical CDR3 is also encoded by other nucleotide sequences in the sample. The genes are TRBV7-9 and TRBJ1-5; 10 bases match TRBD1. Looked up from germline, CDR1 is SEHNR and CDR2 is FQNEAQ (reference sequence). V trimming: 5 bases; J trimming: 5 bases; junction bases outside the gene matches: 3. The CDR3 is 14 residues long. CDR3 in amino acids: CASSPGTGDQPQHF. The CDR3 DNA follows: TGTGCCAGCAGCCCGGGGACAGGGGATCAGCCCCAGCATTTT. The entire variable domain, with the rest obtained from reference TRBV7-9 and TRBJ1-5, is as follows: DTGVSQNPRHKITKRGQNVTFRCDPISEHNRLYWYRQTLGQGPEFLTYFQNEAQLEKSRLLSDRFSAERPKGSFSTLEIQRTEQGDSAMYLCASSPGTGDQPQHFGDGTRLSIL.

The V and J genes are TRBV5-1 and TRBJ2-3; D might be TRBD1 or TRBD2, each matching 5 bases. This CDR3 is built from 15 residues. CDR1 SGHRS and CDR2 YFSETQ come from the germline V gene. V was clipped by 2 bases and J by 6 bases, with 16 bases between them. For the CDR3, the DNA is TGCGCCAGCAGCTTCCTAGAGAGGGGTAGCGATACGCAGTATTTT. Translated, it gives CASSFLERGSDTQYF.

The chain combines TRBV30 with TRBJ2-2, with 7 positions matching TRBD2. The V gene's germline CDR1 is GTSNPN and CDR2 SVGIG (reference sequence). The V gene end was trimmed by 2 bases and the J gene end by 7 bases; junction bases not matched to a gene: 7. The CDR3 spans 14 residues. This CDR3 is CAWSSTSVGGELFF. The CDR3 DNA follows: TGTGCCTGGAGTTCTACTAGCGTTGGCGGGGAGCTGTTTTTT. Together with reference TRBV30 and TRBJ2-2, the CDR3 gives the full variable domain: SQTIHQWPATLVQPVGSPLSLECTVEGTSNPNLYWYRQAAGRGLQLLFYSVGIGQISSEVPQNLSASRPQDRQFILSSKKLLLSDSGFYLCAWSSTSVGGELFFGEGSRLTVL.

The V gene is TRBV18, the J gene TRBJ1-1; the D gene is possibly TRBD1 (5 bases). The CDR3 length is 16 residues. The V gene lost 0 bases and the J gene lost 3 bases, with 14 bases spanning the gap. Germline CDR1 reads KGHSH; CDR2 reads LQKENI. The CDR3 sequence is CASSPPEPQGYTEAFF. CDR3 bases: TGTGCCAGCTCACCACCGGAACCTCAGGGCTACACTGAAGCTTTCTTT.

The genes are TRBV28 and TRBJ1-2; no reliable D call. The germline CDR1 and CDR2 sequences are MDHEN and SYDVKM. Trimming pared 3 bases from V and 4 bases from J, leaving 15 bases between. CDR3 length: 15 residues. The CDR3 here is CASSFRVTPGYGYTF. In DNA, the CDR3 is TGTGCCAGCAGTTTCCGGGTCACTCCGGGCTATGGCTACACCTTC.